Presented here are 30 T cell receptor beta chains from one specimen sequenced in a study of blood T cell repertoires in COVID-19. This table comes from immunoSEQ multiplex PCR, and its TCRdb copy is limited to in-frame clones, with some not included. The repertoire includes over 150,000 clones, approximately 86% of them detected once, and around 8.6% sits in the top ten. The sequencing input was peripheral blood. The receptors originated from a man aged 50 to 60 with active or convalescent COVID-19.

CDR3 in amino acids: CASSLAVGQTKSYEQYF. In DNA form, the CDR3 reads TGTGCCAGCAGCTTAGCAGTGGGACAGACCAAATCCTACGAGCAGTACTTC. The rearrangement links TRBV11-2 to TRBJ2-7; 7 positions agree with TRBD1. This CDR3 spans 17 amino acids. CDR1 SGHAT and CDR2 FQNNGV come from the germline V gene. V dropped 1 base and J dropped 1; count of bases not matched to a gene: 10.

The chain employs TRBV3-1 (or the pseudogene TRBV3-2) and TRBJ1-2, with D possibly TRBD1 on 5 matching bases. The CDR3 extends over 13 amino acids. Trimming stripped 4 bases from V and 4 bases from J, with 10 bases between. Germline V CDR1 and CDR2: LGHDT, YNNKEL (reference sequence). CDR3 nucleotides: TGTGCCAGCAGCCTCACGGGGGGCTATGGCTACACCTTC. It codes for CASSLTGGYGYTF.

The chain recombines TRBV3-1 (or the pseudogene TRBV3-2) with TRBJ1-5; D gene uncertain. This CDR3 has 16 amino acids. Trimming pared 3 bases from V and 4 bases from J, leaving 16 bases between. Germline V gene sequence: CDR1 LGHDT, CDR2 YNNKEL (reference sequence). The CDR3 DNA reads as TGTGCCAGCAGCCAGAGCAAGTACAGCCAAAATCAGCCCCAGCATTTT. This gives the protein CASSQSKYSQNQPQHF.

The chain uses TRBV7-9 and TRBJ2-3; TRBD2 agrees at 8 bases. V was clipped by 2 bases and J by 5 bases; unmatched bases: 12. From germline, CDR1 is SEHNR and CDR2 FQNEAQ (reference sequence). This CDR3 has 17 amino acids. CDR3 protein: CASSLWATSGLGDTQYF. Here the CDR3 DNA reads TGTGCCAGCAGCTTATGGGCTACTAGCGGACTAGGAGATACGCAGTATTTT.

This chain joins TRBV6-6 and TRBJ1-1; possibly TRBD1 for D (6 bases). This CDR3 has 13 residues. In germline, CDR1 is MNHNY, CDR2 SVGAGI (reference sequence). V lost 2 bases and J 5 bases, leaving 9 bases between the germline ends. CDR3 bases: TGTGCCAGCAGTTACGACGGACAGACTGAAGCTTTCTTT. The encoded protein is CASSYDGQTEAFF.

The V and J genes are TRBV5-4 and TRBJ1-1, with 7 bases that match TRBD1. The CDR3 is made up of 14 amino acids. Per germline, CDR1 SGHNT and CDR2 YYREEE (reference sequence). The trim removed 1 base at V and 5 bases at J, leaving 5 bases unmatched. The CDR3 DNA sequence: TGTGCCAGCAGCTTGTCTGGCAGGGGGACTGAAGCTTTCTTT. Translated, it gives CASSLSGRGTEAFF.

CDR3 residues: CASSQDKGDLSEKLFF. In DNA form, the CDR3 reads TGTGCCAGCAGCCAAGATAAAGGGGATTTGTCCGAAAAACTGTTTTTT. V gene TRBV3-1 (or the pseudogene TRBV3-2) combines with J gene TRBJ1-4; D is possibly TRBD1 (5 bases). V lost 0 bases and J lost 8, with 16 bases in between. The CDR3 is made up of 16 amino acids. Germline CDR1 reads LGHDT; CDR2 reads YNNKEL (reference sequence).

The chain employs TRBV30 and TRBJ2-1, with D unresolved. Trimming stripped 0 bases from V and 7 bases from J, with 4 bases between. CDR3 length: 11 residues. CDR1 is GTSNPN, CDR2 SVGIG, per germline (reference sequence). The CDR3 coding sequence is TGTGCCTGGAGTGTCTATAATGAGCAGTTCTTC. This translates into CAWSVYNEQFF.

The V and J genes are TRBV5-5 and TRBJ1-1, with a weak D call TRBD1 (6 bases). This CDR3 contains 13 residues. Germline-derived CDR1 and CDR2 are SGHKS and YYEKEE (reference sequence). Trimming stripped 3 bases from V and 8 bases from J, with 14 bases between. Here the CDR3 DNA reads TGTGCCAGCAGCTCGGGGGGCCTGGGAGAAGCTTTCTTT. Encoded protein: CASSSGGLGEAFF.

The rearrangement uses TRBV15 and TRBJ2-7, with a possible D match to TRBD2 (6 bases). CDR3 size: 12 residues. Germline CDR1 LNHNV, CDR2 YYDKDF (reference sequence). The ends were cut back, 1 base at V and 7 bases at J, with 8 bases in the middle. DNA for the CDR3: TGTGCCACCAGCAGAGGCGGGAATGAGCAGTACTTC. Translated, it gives CATSRGGNEQYF. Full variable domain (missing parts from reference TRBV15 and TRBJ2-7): DAMVIQNPRYQVTQFGKPVTLSCSQTLNHNVMYWYQQKSSQAPKLLFHYYDKDFNNEADTPDNFQSRRPNTSFCFLDIRSPGLGDTAMYLCATSRGGNEQYFGPGTRLTVT.

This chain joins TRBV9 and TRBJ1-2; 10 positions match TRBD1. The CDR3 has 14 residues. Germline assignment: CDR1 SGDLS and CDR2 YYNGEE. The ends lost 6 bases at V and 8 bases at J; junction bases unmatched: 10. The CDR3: CASTAGQGMWGYTF. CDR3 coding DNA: TGTGCCAGCACCGCGGGACAGGGGATGTGGGGCTACACCTTC.

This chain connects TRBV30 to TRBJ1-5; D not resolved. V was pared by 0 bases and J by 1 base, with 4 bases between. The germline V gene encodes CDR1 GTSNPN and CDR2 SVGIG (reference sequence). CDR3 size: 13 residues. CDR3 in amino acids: CAWSVGSNQPQHF. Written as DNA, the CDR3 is TGTGCCTGGAGTGTCGGGAGCAATCAGCCCCAGCATTTT.

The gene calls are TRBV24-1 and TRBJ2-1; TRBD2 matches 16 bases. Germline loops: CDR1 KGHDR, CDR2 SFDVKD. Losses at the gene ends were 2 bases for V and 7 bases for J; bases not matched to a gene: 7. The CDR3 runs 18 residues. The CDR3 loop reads CATSDSGTSGRALNEQFF. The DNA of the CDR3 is TGTGCCACCAGTGATTCGGGGACTAGCGGGAGGGCCTTAAATGAGCAGTTCTTC.

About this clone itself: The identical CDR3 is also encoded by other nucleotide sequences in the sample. Here the CDR3 DNA reads TGTGCCACCAGTGACTCGACAGGGAGCTCCTACAATGAGCAGTTCTTC. Its protein product is CATSDSTGSSYNEQFF. The chain has TRBV24-1 and TRBJ2-1; 7 nucleotides agree with TRBD1. After removal of 4 bases from V and 0 bases from J, the junction contained 5 bases not matched to a gene. The CDR3 contains 16 residues. In germline, CDR1 is KGHDR, CDR2 SFDVKD.

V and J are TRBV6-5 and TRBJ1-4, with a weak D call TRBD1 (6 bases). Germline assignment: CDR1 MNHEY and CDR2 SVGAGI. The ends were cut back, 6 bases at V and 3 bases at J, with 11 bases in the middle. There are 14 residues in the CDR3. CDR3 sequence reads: CASRTGLSNEKLFF. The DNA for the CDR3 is TGTGCCAGCAGGACAGGACTGTCTAATGAAAAACTGTTTTTT.

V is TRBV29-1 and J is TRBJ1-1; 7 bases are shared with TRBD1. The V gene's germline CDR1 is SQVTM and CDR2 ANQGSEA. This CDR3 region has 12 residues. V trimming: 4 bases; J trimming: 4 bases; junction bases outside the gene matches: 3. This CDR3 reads CSVGQGSTEAFF. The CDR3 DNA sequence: TGCAGCGTTGGACAGGGAAGCACTGAAGCTTTCTTT.

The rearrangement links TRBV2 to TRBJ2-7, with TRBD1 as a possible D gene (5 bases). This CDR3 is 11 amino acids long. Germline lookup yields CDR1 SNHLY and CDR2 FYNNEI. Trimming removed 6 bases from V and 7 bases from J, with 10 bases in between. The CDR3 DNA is TGTGCCAGCAGCCCAGGGTGGGAGCAGTACTTC. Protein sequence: CASSPGWEQYF.

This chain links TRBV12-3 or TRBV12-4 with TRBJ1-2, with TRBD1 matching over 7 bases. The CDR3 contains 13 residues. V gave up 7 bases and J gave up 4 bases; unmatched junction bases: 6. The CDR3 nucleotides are TGTGCCAGCACCCTCGACAGGGCCTATGGCTACACCTTC. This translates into CASTLDRAYGYTF.

The DNA for the CDR3 is TGTGCCAGCAGCGTAAGCCCGACAGGGGCAGGCTCCTACGAGCAGTACTTC. Translation gives CASSVSPTGAGSYEQYF. This sequence joins TRBV9 and TRBJ2-7, with TRBD1 matching 8 bases. The CDR3 totals 17 residues. Losses at the gene ends were 1 base for V and 0 bases for J; bases not matched to a gene: 9. The germline V gene has CDR1 SGDLS and CDR2 YYNGEE.

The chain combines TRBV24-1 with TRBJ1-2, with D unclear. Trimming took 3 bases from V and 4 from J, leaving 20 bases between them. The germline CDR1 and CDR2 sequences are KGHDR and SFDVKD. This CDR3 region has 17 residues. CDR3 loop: CATSDPLGPPVGYGYTF. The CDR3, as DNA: TGTGCCACCAGTGATCCTCTTGGGCCTCCCGTGGGCTATGGCTACACCTTC.

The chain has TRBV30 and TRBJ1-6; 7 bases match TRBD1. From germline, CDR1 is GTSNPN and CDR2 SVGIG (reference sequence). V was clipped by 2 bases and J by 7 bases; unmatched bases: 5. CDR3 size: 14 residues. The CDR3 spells CAWSRGGANSPLHF. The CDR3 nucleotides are TGTGCCTGGAGTCGAGGGGGCGCGAATTCACCCCTCCACTTT. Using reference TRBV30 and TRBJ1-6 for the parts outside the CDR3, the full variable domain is SQTIHQWPATLVQPVGSPLSLECTVEGTSNPNLYWYRQAAGRGLQLLFYSVGIGQISSEVPQNLSASRPQDRQFILSSKKLLLSDSGFYLCAWSRGGANSPLHFGNGTRLTVT.

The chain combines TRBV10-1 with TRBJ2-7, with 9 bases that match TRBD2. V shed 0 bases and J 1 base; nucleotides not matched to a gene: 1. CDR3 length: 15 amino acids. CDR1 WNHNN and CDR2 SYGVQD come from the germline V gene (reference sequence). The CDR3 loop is CASSESTSGSYEQYF. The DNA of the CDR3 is TGCGCCAGCAGTGAGTCCACTAGCGGGTCCTACGAGCAGTACTTC.

The CDR3 DNA sequence: TGTGCCAGCTCACCACTAAGCCATCCCGACTATGGCTACACCTTC. As protein: CASSPLSHPDYGYTF. The chain recombines TRBV18 with TRBJ1-2; the D is unclear. Between the trimmed V and J ends, which lost 1 base and 3 bases, there was a span of 12 bases. In germline, CDR1 is KGHSH, CDR2 LQKENI. The CDR3 is made up of 15 amino acids.

The CDR3 is CASSLDSPFADTQYF. CDR3 sequence (DNA): TGTGCCAGCAGCTTAGACAGCCCTTTCGCAGATACGCAGTATTTT. The chain combines TRBV7-2 with TRBJ2-3; D uncertain. Germline V lookup: CDR1 SGHTA, CDR2 FQGNSA. V lost 1 base to trimming and J lost 4 bases, with 12 bases between them. The CDR3 totals 15 residues.

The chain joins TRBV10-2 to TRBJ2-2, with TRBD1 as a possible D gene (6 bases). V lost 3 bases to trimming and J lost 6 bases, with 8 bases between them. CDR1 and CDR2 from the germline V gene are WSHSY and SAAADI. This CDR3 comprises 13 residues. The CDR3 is CASSEQGPGELFF. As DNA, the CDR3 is TGCGCCAGCAGTGAACAGGGTCCCGGGGAGCTGTTTTTT.

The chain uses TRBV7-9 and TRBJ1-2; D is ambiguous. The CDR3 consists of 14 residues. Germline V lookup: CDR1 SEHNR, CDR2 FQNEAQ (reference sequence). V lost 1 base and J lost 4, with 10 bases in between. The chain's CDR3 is CASSLERAGYGYTF. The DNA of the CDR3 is TGTGCCAGCAGCTTAGAGAGAGCAGGCTATGGCTACACCTTC. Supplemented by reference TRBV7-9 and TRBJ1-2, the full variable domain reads DTGVSQNPRHKITKRGQNVTFRCDPISEHNRLYWYRQTLGQGPEFLTYFQNEAQLEKSRLLSDRFSAERPKGSFSTLEIQRTEQGDSAMYLCASSLERAGYGYTFGSGTRLTVV.

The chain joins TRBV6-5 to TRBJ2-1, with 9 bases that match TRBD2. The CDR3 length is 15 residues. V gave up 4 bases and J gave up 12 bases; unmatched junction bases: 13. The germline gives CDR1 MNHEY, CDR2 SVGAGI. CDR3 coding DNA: TGTGCCAGCAGTTTTGGTAGCGGGGGCCCCCAGGGGCAGTTCTTC. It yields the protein CASSFGSGGPQGQFF.

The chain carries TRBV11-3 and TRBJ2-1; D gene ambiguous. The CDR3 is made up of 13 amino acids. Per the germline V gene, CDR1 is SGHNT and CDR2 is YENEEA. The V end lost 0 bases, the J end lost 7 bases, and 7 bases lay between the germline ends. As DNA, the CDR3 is TGTGCCAGCAGCTTAGATCTGAGGAATGAGCAGTTCTTC. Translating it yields CASSLDLRNEQFF. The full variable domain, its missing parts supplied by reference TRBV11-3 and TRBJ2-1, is EAGVVQSPRYKIIEKKQPVAFWCNPISGHNTLYWYLQNLGQGPELLIRYENEEAVDDSQLPKDRFSAERLKGVDSTLKIQPAELGDSAVYLCASSLDLRNEQFFGPGTRLTVL.

CDR3 in amino acids: CASRFTGEETQYF. The CDR3 DNA reads TGTGCCAGCAGATTCACAGGGGAAGAGACCCAGTACTTC. This chain connects TRBV6-6 to TRBJ2-5, with 7 bases fitting TRBD1. The length of the CDR3 is 13 residues. The germline V gene has CDR1 MNHNY and CDR2 SVGAGI (reference sequence). The junction had 4 bases not matched to a gene; V was cut back by 6 bases and J by 3 bases.

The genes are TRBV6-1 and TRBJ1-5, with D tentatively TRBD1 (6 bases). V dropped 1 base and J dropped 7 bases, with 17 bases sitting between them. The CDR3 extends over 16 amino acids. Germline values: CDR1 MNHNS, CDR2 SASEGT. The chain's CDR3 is CASSEDSESRGQPQHF. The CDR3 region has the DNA TGTGCCAGCAGTGAAGATTCGGAAAGCAGGGGACAGCCCCAGCATTTT.